This TCR beta chain is drawn from a study of T cell changes during pregnancy in multiple sclerosis (dated by TCRdb to the late 2010s). Concerning the study at large: The study looked at changes in the T cell repertoire across pregnancy in women with multiple sclerosis.

Libraries were made using the immunoSEQ multiplex PCR assay. In TCRdb, the immuneACCESS table is reduced to in-frame sequences with V and J assigned. These tables do not hold every clone; where another copy was compared, an unresolved V gene accounts for under half, and the others remain unexplained. This sample holds about 34,000 clones; 85% to 90% were observed only once. Of the sample, 4.5% falls within the top ten clones. The germline V gene (reference sequence) supplies CDR1 SEHNR and CDR2 FQNEAQ. The CDR3, from cysteine to phenylalanine, totals 14 residues. Only the CDR3 DNA stays, 42 bases, in frame from base 1. Here V drops 6 bases and J drops 3 bases, and the junction holds 3 bases not matched to any gene. Points on this clone: Its antigen specificity is not known. No base quality information exists; no much larger clone differs at one position.

The sequenced sample was CD8+ T cells from peripheral blood mononuclear cells, obtained after pregnancy. The clonotype originates from a female donor with multiple sclerosis, enrolled in a pregnancy study. The V gene is TRBV7-9 and the J gene is TRBJ1-1; 11 bases in between match TRBD1. CDR3 region: CASSSDRGHTEAFF. The DNA sequence is TGTGCCAGCAGTTCGGACAGGGGGCACACTGAAGCTTTCTTT.